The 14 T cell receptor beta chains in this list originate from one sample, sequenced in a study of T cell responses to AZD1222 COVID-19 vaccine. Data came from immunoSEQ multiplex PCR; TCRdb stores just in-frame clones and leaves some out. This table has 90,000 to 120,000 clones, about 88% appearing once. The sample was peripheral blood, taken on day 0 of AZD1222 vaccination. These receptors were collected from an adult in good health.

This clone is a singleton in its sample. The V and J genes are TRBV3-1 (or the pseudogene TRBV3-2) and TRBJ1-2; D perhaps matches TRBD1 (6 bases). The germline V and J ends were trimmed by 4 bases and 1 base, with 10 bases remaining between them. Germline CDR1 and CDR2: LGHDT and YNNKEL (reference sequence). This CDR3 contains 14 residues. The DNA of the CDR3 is TGTGCCAGCAGCCCCCAGGGGATTAACTATGGCTACACCTTC. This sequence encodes CASSPQGINYGYTF.

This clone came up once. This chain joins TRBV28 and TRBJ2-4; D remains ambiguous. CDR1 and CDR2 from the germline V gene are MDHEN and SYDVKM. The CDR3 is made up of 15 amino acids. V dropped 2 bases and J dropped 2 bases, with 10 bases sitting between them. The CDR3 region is CASSLVGDTKNIQYF. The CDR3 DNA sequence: TGTGCCAGCAGTTTAGTCGGAGATACCAAAAACATTCAGTACTTC.

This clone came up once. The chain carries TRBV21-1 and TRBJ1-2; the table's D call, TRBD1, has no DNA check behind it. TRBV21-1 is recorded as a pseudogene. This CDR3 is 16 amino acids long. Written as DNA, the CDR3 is TGTGCCAGCAGCCCCCGAGGGGACAGGGGGGACTATGGCTACACCTTC. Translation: CASSPRGDRGDYGYTF.

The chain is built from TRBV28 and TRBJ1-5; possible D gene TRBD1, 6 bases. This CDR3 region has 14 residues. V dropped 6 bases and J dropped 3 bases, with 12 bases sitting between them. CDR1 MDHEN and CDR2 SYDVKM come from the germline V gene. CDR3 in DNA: TGTGCCAGCAGCCGGGACATGACCAATCAGCCCCAGCATTTT. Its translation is CASSRDMTNQPQHF.

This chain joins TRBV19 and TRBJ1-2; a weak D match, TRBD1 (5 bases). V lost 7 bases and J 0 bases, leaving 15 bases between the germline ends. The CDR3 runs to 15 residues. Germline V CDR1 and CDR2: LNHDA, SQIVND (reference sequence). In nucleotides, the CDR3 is TGTGCCAGTAAAATCGTACAGGCCACTAACTATGGCTACACCTTC. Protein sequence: CASKIVQATNYGYTF.

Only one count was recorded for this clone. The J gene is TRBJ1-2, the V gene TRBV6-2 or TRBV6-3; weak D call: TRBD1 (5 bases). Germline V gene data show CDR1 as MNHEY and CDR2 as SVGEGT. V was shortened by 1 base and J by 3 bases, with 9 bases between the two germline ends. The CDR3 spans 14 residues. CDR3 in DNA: TGTGCCAGCAGTTACTTTGACAGCCACTATGGCTACACCTTC. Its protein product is CASSYFDSHYGYTF.

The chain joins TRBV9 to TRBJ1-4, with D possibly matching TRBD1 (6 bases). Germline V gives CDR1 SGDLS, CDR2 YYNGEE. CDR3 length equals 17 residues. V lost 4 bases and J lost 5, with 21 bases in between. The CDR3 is CASSSYHPQGPNEKLFF. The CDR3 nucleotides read TGTGCCAGCAGCTCATACCATCCACAGGGCCCAAATGAAAAACTGTTTTTT.

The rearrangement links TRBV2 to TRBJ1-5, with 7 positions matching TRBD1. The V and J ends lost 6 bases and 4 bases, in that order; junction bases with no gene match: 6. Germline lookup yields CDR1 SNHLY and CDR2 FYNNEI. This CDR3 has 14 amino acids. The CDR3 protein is CASSEDRWNQPQHF. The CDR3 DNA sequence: TGTGCCAGCAGCGAGGACAGGTGGAATCAGCCCCAGCATTTT.

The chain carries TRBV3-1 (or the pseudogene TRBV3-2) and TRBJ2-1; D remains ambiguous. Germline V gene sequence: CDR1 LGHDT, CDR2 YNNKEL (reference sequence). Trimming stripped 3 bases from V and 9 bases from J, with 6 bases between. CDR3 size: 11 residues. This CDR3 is CASSQSFEQFF. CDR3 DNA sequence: TGTGCCAGCAGCCAGAGTTTTGAGCAGTTCTTC.

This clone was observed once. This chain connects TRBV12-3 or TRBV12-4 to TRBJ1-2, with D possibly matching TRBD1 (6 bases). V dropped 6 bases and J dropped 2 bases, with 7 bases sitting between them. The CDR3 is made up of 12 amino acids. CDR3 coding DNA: TGTGCCAGCAGCGACAGGAACTATGGCTACACCTTC. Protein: CASSDRNYGYTF.

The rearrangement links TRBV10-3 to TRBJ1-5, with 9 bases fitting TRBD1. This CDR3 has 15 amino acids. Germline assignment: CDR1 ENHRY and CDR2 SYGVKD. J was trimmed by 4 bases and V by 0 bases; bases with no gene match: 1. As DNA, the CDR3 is TGTGCCATCAGTGAGTCAGGGACAGGGAATCAGCCCCAGCATTTT. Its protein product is CAISESGTGNQPQHF.

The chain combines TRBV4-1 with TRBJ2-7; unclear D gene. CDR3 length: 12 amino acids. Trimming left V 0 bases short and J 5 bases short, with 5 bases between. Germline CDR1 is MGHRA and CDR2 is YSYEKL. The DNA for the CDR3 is TGCGCCAGCAGCCAAGATTACAACGAGCAGTACTTC. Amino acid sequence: CASSQDYNEQYF.

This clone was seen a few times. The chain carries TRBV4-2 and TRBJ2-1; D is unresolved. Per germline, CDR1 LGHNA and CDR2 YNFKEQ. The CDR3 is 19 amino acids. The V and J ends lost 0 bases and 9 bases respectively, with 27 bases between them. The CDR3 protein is CASSQDRPSELASQGEQFF. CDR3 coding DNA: TGTGCCAGCAGCCAAGATAGACCCTCGGAGTTAGCCAGCCAAGGTGAGCAGTTCTTC.

This CDR3 is CASSGNQGNTGELFF. Written as DNA, the CDR3 is TGCGCCAGCAGTGGTAATCAGGGTAACACCGGGGAGCTGTTTTTT. The chain uses TRBV10-1 and TRBJ2-2, with a weak D call TRBD1 (5 bases). Germline V gene sequence: CDR1 WNHNN, CDR2 SYGVQD (reference sequence). V was pared by 4 bases and J by 2 bases, with 11 bases between. The CDR3 consists of 15 residues.